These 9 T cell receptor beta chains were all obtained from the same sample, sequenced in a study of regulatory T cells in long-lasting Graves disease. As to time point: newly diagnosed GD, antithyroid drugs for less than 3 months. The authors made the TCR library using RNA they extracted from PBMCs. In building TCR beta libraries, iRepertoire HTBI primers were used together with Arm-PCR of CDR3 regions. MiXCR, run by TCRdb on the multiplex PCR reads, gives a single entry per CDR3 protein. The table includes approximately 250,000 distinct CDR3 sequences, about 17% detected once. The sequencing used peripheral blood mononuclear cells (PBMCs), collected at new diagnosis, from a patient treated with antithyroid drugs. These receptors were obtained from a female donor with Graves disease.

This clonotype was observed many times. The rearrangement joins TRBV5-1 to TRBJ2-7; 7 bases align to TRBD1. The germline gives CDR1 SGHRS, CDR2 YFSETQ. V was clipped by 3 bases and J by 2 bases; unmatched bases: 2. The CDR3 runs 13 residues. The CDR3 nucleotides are TGCGCCAGCAGCTGGGACAGCGCCTACGAGCAGTACTTC. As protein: CASSWDSAYEQYF.

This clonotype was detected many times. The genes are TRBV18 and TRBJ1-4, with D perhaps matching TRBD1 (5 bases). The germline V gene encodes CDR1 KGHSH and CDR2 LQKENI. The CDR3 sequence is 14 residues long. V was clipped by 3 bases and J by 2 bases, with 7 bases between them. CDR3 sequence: CASSPGGTNEKLFF. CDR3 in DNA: TGTGCCAGCTCACCGGGGGGGACTAATGAAAAACTGTTTTTT.

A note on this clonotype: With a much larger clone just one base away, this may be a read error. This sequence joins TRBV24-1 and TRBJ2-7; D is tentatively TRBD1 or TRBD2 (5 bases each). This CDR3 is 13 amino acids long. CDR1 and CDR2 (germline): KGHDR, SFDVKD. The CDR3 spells CATSDRAGDEQCF. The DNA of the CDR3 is TGTGCCACCAGTGACAGGGCTGGGGACGAGCAGTGCTTC.

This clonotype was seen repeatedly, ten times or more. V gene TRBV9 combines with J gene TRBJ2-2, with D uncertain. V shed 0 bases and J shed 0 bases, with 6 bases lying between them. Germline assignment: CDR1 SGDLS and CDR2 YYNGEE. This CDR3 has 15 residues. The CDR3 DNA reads TGTGCCAGCAGCGTAGTTAGCACGAACACCGGGGAGCTGTTTTTT. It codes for CASSVVSTNTGELFF.

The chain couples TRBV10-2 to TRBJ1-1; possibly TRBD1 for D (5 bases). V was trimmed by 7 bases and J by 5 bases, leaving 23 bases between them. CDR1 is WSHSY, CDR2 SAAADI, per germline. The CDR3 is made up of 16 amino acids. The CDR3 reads CASMGQGGPSGTEAFF. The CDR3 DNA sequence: TGCGCCAGCATGGGGCAGGGCGGGCCATCGGGAACTGAAGCTTTCTTT.

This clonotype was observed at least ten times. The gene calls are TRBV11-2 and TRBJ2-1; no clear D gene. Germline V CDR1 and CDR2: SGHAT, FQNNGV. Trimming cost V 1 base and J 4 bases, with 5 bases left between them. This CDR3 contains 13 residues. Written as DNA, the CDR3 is TGTGCCAGCAGCTTAGGGCAGTACAATGAGCAGTTCTTC. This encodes CASSLGQYNEQFF.

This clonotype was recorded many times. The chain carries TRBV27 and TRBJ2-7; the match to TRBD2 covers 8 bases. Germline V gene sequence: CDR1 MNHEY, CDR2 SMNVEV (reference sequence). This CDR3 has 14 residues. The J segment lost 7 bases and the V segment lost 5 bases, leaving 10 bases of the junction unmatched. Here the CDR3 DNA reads TGTGCCAGCAGTCTTAACGGGGGGGGGGCAGAGCAGTACTTC. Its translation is CASSLNGGGAEQYF.

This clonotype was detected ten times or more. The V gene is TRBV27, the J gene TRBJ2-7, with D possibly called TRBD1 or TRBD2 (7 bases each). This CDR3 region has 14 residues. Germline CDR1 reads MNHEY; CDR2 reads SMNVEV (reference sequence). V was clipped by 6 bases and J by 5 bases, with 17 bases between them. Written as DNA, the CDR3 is TGTGCCAGCAGGAGGTCAGGGGGGGATCACGAGCAGTACTTC. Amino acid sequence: CASRRSGGDHEQYF.

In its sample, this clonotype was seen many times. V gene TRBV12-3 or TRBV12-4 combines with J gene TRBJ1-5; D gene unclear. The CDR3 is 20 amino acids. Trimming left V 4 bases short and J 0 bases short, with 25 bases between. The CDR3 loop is CASSSARTRQKDYSNQPQHF. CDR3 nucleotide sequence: TGTGCCAGCAGTTCCGCGCGAACCAGGCAGAAAGATTATAGCAATCAGCCCCAGCATTTT.